The 2 T cell receptor beta chains below were found in one sample sequenced in a study of blood T cell repertoires in COVID-19. Sequencing used immunoSEQ multiplex PCR; TCRdb keeps in-frame clones, though not all of them. The sample shows about 170,000 clones, about 80% of them seen only once. Sequenced input: peripheral blood. The receptor set was obtained from a man in his 60s with acute or convalescent COVID-19.

The chain links TRBV7-2 to TRBJ2-5; no clear D. Per the germline V gene, CDR1 is SGHTA and CDR2 is FQGNSA. This CDR3 region has 15 residues. Trimming took off 1 base at V and 0 bases at J, with 9 bases between the two ends. The CDR3 DNA is TGTGCCAGCAGCTTAGGTTCGGTGTACCAAGAGACCCAGTACTTC. Translation: CASSLGSVYQETQYF.

The chain recombines TRBV6-4 with TRBJ1-1, with D possibly matching TRBD1 (5 bases). The V gene lost 6 bases and the J gene lost 3 bases, with 14 bases spanning the gap. The CDR3 runs to 14 residues. Germline-derived CDR1 and CDR2 are MRHNA and SNTAGT. The CDR3 bases are TGTGCCAGCAGACGAGAGGCCAGGGACACTGAAGCTTTCTTT. It is translated as CASRREARDTEAFF.